This T cell receptor beta chain was identified during a study of molecular identifiers for immune sequencing clone quantification. Notes on the study in general: Clonotypes surpassing 20 RNA copies contained over 97% of effector molecules, versus under 1% in naive cells.

Germline CDR1 reads DFQATT; CDR2 reads SNEGSKA (reference sequence). This CDR3 has 15 amino acids. The junction had 13 bases not matched to a gene; V was cut back by 3 bases and J by 10 bases. Each CDR3 protein is one row after TCRdb ran MiXCR on the PCR reads. The profile shows 460,000 or so distinct CDR3 sequences, around 23% of them singletons. Naive CD8 T cells, phenotype CD8+CD4-CCR7+CD45RA+, were sorted. Notes on this clonotype: The antigen remains unidentified.

The specimen was naive CD8+ T cells from blood, with Jurkat cell RNA spiked in. Sample subset: FACS-sorted CD8+CD4-CCR7+CD45RA+ naive T cells. This clonotype was obtained from a human donor in good health. Some libraries in this study had Jurkat cell RNA spiked in. The chain carries TRBV20-1 and TRBJ2-1, with 9 bases identical to TRBD2. For the CDR3, the DNA is TGCAGTGCTAGTTTGCCTAGCGGGACCCCAAAAGAGCAGTTCTTC. It is translated as CSASLPSGTPKEQFF.